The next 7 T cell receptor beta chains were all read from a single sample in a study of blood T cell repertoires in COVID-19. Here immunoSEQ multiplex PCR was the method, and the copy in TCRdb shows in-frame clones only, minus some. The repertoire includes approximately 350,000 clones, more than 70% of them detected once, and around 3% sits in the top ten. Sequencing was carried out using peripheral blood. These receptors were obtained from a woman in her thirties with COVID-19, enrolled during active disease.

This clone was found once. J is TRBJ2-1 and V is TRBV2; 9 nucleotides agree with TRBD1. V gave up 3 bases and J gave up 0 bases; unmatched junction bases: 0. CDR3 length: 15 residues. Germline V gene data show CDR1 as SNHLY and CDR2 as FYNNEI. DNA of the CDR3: TGTGCCAGCAGTGAGGGACAGGGCTCCTACAATGAGCAGTTCTTC. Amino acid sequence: CASSEGQGSYNEQFF. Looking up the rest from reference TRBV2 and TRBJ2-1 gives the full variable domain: EPEVTQTPSHQVTQMGQEVILRCVPISNHLYFYWYRQILGQKVEFLVSFYNNEISEKSEIFDDQFSVERPDGSNFTLKIRSTKLEDSAMYFCASSEGQGSYNEQFFGPGTRLTVL.

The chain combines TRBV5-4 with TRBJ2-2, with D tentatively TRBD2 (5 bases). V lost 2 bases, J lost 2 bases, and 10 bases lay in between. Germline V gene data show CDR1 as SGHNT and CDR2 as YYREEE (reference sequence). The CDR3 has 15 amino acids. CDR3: CASSFGITNTGELFF. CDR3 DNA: TGTGCCAGCAGCTTCGGGATCACAAACACCGGGGAGCTGTTTTTT.

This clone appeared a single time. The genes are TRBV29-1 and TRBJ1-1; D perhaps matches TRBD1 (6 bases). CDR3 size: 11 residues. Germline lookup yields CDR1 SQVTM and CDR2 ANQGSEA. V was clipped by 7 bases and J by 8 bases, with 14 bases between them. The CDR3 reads CSGNAGAEAFF. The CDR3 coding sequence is TGCAGCGGTAACGCGGGGGCCGAAGCTTTCTTT.

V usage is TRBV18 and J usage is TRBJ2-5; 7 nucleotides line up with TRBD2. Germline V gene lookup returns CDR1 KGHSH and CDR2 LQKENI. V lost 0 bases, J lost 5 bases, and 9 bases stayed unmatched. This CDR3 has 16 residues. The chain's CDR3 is CASSPPLAGRKETQYF. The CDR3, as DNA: TGTGCCAGCTCACCACCCCTTGCCGGGAGGAAGGAGACCCAGTACTTC.

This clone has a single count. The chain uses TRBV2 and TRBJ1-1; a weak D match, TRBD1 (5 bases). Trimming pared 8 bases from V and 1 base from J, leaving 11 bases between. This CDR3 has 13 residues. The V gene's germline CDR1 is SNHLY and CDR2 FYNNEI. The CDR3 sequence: CASRGTANTEAFF. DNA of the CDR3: TGTGCCAGCCGGGGGACGGCGAACACTGAAGCTTTCTTT.

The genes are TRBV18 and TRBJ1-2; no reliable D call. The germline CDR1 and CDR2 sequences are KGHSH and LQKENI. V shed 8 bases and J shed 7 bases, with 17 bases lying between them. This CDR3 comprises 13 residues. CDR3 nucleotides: TGTGCCAGCACGTCCACGGAGGGAAGTGGCTACACCTTC. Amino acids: CASTSTEGSGYTF.

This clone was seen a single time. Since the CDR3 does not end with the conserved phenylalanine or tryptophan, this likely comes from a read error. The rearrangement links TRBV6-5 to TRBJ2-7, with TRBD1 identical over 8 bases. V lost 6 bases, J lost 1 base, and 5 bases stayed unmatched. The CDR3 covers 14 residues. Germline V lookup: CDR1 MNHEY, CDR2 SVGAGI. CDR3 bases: TGTGCCAGCAGGGGACAGGAGCAATCCTACGAGCAGTACATC. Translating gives CASRGQEQSYEQYI.